This TCR beta chain stems from a study of naive and memory T cell subsets. General study points: A few larger clonotypes appeared in naive repertoires, especially CD8, possibly memory cells re-expressing CD45RA.

CDR1 and CDR2 (germline): SGHRS, YFSETQ. Trimming removed 0 bases from V and 7 bases from J, with 16 bases in between. The length of the CDR3 is 15 residues. This clonotype was detected a few times. Its specificity is unknown. The beta constant-region primer was an equimolar mix of two oligonucleotides covering TRBC1 and TRBC2. Ligated cDNA was amplified by four rounds of PCR with nested alpha and beta constant-region primers and SP2. TCRdb analysed the UMI-ligation and nested PCR reads with MiXCR anew, one entry per CDR3 protein. The table includes about 150,000 distinct CDR3 sequences, roughly 20% detected once.

The specimen sequenced was naive CD4+ T cells from blood. This sequence originates from a human donor in good health. This chain joins TRBV5-1 and TRBJ1-2, with unresolved D. CDR3 in DNA: TGCGCCAGCAGCTTGGACCCCTTGAGGGAAAGTGGCTACACCTTC. It codes for CASSLDPLRESGYTF.